This T cell receptor (beta chain) came from a study of T cell responses to AZD1222 COVID-19 vaccine. Assay used: immunoSEQ multiplex PCR; TCRdb lists only in-frame clones, some missing. The table has 180,000 or so clones, approximately 90% seen once. Germline CDR1 and CDR2: SGDLS and YYNGEE. With 3 bases removed from V and 4 bases from J, the gap between germline ends came to 11 bases. CDR3 length: 14 residues. Study results and caveats: With dominance at 160-218 and 743-854, vaccine-associated CD4 TCRs spanned spike. Reportedly, nearly half the spike-specific TCRs target unmutated variant regions. All repertoire sampling was performed exclusively after the peak T cell response. A mostly white British donor set with more females was recruited, and clonal diversity was possibly underestimated.

A word on this clone: Its antigen remains unknown.

The chain employs TRBV9 and TRBJ1-3, with D possibly matching TRBD1 (5 bases). This clonotype was sampled from an adult who received the MenACWY meningococcal vaccine as a control. The sequencing here drew on peripheral blood, taken 28 days after the second dose of the MenACWY control vaccine. The CDR3 nucleotides read TGTGCCAGCAGCGCCCACAGACAGGGAAACACCATATATTTT. Translation gives CASSAHRQGNTIYF.